The 10 T cell receptor beta chains in this list originate from one sample, sequenced in a study of cytomegalovirus exposure and HLA in healthy donors. 60 Vbeta and 13 Jbeta primers were used in PCR. Only in-frame clones appear in the TCRdb table, and some are missing; sequencing was by immunoSEQ multiplex PCR. The data show 130,000 or so clones, approximately 80% seen once. Sequencing was done on a sample of PBMCs. These receptors were obtained from an older woman in good health and CMV-seronegative.

This rearrangement joins TRBV6-4 to TRBJ2-7; D is possibly TRBD1 (5 bases). The germline V gene has CDR1 MRHNA and CDR2 SNTAGT. Trimming shortened V by 7 bases and J by 1 base, and 14 bases separated the two germline ends. The CDR3 consists of 14 residues. CDR3 sequence reads: CASKVDRVSYEQYF. The CDR3, as DNA: TGTGCCAGCAAGGTAGACAGAGTTTCCTACGAGCAGTACTTC.

This clone appeared a few times. This chain joins TRBV4-1 and TRBJ2-7, with 7 nucleotides matching TRBD1. Germline V lookup: CDR1 MGHRA, CDR2 YSYEKL. V shed 0 bases, J shed 6 bases, and the junction held 8 bases outside the gene matches. The CDR3 covers 15 residues. The CDR3 nucleotides are TGCGCCAGCAGCCAAGAAACAGGGGCCCCCATCGAGCAGTACTTC. This gives the protein CASSQETGAPIEQYF.

The chain recombines TRBV5-1 with TRBJ2-1; TRBD2 matches 10 bases. This CDR3 spans 16 amino acids. The J segment lost 8 bases and the V segment lost 3 bases, leaving 11 bases of the junction unmatched. From germline, CDR1 is SGHRS and CDR2 YFSETQ. The CDR3 DNA sequence: TGCGCCAGCAGCTCCATCACTAGCGGGACTATCCATGAGCAGTTCTTC. Translated, it gives CASSSITSGTIHEQFF.

The V and J genes are TRBV7-8 and TRBJ2-5; D unresolved. The CDR3 has 14 amino acids. The germline V gene has CDR1 SGHVS and CDR2 FQNEAQ. V shed 0 bases and J shed 0 bases, with 5 bases lying between them. CDR3 in DNA: TGTGCCAGCAGCTTAGCCAGGTACCAAGAGACCCAGTACTTC. Its protein is CASSLARYQETQYF.

A remark on this clone: One junction end disagrees with the germline gene, perhaps due to a read error. This rearrangement joins TRBV7-9 to TRBJ1-3; D is possibly TRBD1 (6 bases). The CDR3 contains 16 residues. The germline V gene has CDR1 SEHNR and CDR2 FQNEAQ (reference sequence). CDR3 in DNA: TGTTCCAGCAGCCCGGACTTTCAGGGGTCTGGAAACACCATATATTTT. This encodes CSSSPDFQGSGNTIYF.

About this clone itself: At the DNA level, this CDR3 is encoded by other sequences in the same sample as well. V gene TRBV4-2 combines with J gene TRBJ1-1, with D uncertain. Germline V CDR1 and CDR2: LGHNA, YNFKEQ. The CDR3 sequence is 13 residues long. The ends were cut back, 2 bases at V and 1 base at J, with 5 bases in the middle. The CDR3: CASSQTGNTEAFF. In DNA, the CDR3 is TGTGCCAGCAGCCAAACCGGGAACACTGAAGCTTTCTTT.

The rearrangement uses TRBV29-1 and TRBJ1-2, with D hard to call. Germline V gene lookup returns CDR1 SQVTM and CDR2 ANQGSEA. Between the trimmed V and J ends, which lost 6 bases and 2 bases, there was a span of 10 bases. The CDR3 covers 12 residues. The CDR3 loop reads CSVRERNYGYTF. The CDR3 DNA is TGCAGCGTGAGGGAACGGAACTATGGCTACACCTTC.

This chain joins TRBV5-1 and TRBJ2-3; possibly TRBD2 for D (5 bases). Germline V gene lookup returns CDR1 SGHRS and CDR2 YFSETQ. The CDR3 loop spans 15 amino acids. Trimming took 0 bases from V and 1 from J, leaving 9 bases between them. The CDR3 DNA sequence: TGCGCCAGCAGCTTGGGTAGTAGCGGCACAGATACGCAGTATTTT. It translates to CASSLGSSGTDTQYF.

This rearrangement joins TRBV7-9 to TRBJ1-2, with a possible D match to TRBD1 (6 bases). Germline V lookup: CDR1 SEHNR, CDR2 FQNEAQ (reference sequence). Trimming removed 2 bases from V and 8 bases from J, with 15 bases in between. The CDR3 is made up of 14 amino acids. CDR3 sequence reads: CASSLMGTLRGYTF. Written as DNA, the CDR3 is TGTGCCAGCAGCTTAATGGGGACATTGAGGGGCTACACCTTC.

The chain is built from TRBV7-8 and TRBJ2-7; D gene uncertain. The CDR3 has 11 amino acids. Germline values: CDR1 SGHVS, CDR2 FQNEAQ. Trimming pared 5 bases from V and 6 bases from J, leaving 8 bases between. The CDR3, as DNA: TGTGCCAGCAGCCGGTGGGCCGAGCAGTACTTC. Translation: CASSRWAEQYF.